One sample yielded the 30 T cell receptor beta chains listed below, sequenced in a study of CD8 T cells in acute hepatitis C reinfection (dated by TCRdb to 2020 to 2022). The time point label here, explained by the study, means: naive CD8 control sorted from an acute-time-point sample. To prepare the library, the immunoSEQ multiplex PCR assay was applied. TCRdb took over this immuneACCESS table, retaining in-frame rearrangements with V and J assigned. Such tables are incomplete; in checked studies, under half of the missing clones stem from an unresolved V gene, and the remainder is unexplained. For this sample there are tens of thousands of clones; over 75% appear just once. The ten largest clones take up 9.5% to 13% of the sample. Sequencing input: naive CD8+ T cells from PBMCs. The label giving this sample's cell subset or site can be read as: sorted total naive CD45RO-negative CD8+ T cells. The source is a woman between 18 and 29 years old who spontaneously cleared hepatitis C infection.

This chain uses TRBV15 with TRBJ2-1; 7 bases align to TRBD2. CDR1 is LNHNV, CDR2 YYDKDF, per germline (reference sequence). J was trimmed by 2 bases and V by 3 bases; bases with no gene match: 7. CDR3 length: 16 residues. The CDR3 is CATSRPSGRPYNEQFF. The CDR3 DNA reads as TGTGCCACCAGCAGGCCTAGCGGCAGACCCTACAATGAGCAGTTCTTC.

This clone occurred a few times. The chain carries TRBV27 and TRBJ2-2; D gene ambiguous. V was clipped by 3 bases and J by 11 bases, with 16 bases between them. The CDR3 runs 14 residues. Germline CDR1 and CDR2: MNHEY and SMNVEV (reference sequence). CDR3 loop: CASSFLAEERELFF. CDR3 nucleotides: TGTGCCAGCAGTTTTCTGGCAGAGGAGCGAGAGCTGTTTTTT.

CDR3 region: CASSLERTEAFF. CDR3 DNA: TGTGCCAGCAGCTTAGAAAGGACTGAAGCTTTCTTT. The V call is TRBV7-9, the J call TRBJ1-1; unclear D gene. This CDR3 region has 12 residues. V lost 1 base and J 5 bases, leaving 5 bases between the germline ends. Germline V gene data show CDR1 as SEHNR and CDR2 as FQNEAQ (reference sequence).

The chain carries TRBV11-1 and TRBJ2-7, with 10 bases aligning to TRBD2. The CDR3 runs 15 residues. V trimming: 5 bases; J trimming: 3 bases; junction bases outside the gene matches: 7. Germline V lookup: CDR1 SGHAT, CDR2 FQDESV (reference sequence). The CDR3 is CASSLWTSGDYEQYF. As DNA, the CDR3 is TGTGCCAGCAGCCTCTGGACTAGCGGTGACTACGAGCAGTACTTC.

This clone was counted once. V is TRBV15 and J is TRBJ2-2; D may be TRBD1 (5 bases). Trimming left V 1 base short and J 0 bases short, with 9 bases between. The CDR3 spans 16 residues. Per germline, CDR1 LNHNV and CDR2 YYDKDF (reference sequence). The CDR3 protein is CATSRVGQANTGELFF. The CDR3 nucleotides read TGTGCCACCAGCAGAGTGGGGCAGGCGAACACCGGGGAGCTGTTTTTT.

The chain is built from TRBV28 and TRBJ1-5; D is undetermined. This CDR3 is 17 amino acids long. Trimming shortened V by 6 bases and J by 1 base, and 19 bases separated the two germline ends. Per the germline V gene, CDR1 is MDHEN and CDR2 is SYDVKM. The CDR3 loop reads CASRDPVNSGSNQPQHF. The CDR3 coding sequence is TGTGCCAGCAGGGACCCTGTGAATTCGGGGAGCAATCAGCCCCAGCATTTT.

In nucleotides, the CDR3 is TGTGCCAGCAGCGTAGGGCCAGCGGGAGCGACCTACAATGAGCAGTTCTTC. This translates into CASSVGPAGATYNEQFF. The gene calls are TRBV9 and TRBJ2-1; 8 nucleotides match TRBD2. V was clipped by 0 bases and J by 2 bases; unmatched bases: 7. CDR1 and CDR2 from the germline V gene are SGDLS and YYNGEE. The CDR3 has 17 residues.

This sequence joins TRBV7-9 and TRBJ2-1, with a tentative D call TRBD2 (6 bases). CDR1 is SEHNR, CDR2 FQNEAQ, per germline (reference sequence). Trimming pared 0 bases from V and 5 bases from J, leaving 20 bases between. The CDR3 consists of 18 residues. The CDR3 nucleotides read TGTGCCAGCAGCTTAGCGGCCACGTCGGGAGCAAGGGACAATGAGCAGTTCTTC. It specifies CASSLAATSGARDNEQFF.

The chain carries TRBV4-1 and TRBJ1-1; D call uncertain. Germline CDR1 MGHRA, CDR2 YSYEKL. V gave up 5 bases and J gave up 2 bases, with 6 bases separating them. This CDR3 comprises 12 residues. CDR3 in amino acids: CASSSDNTEAFF. As DNA, the CDR3 is TGCGCCAGCAGCTCAGATAACACTGAAGCTTTCTTT.

This chain joins TRBV7-9 and TRBJ2-7; D not certain. Per the germline V gene, CDR1 is SEHNR and CDR2 is FQNEAQ (reference sequence). V was shortened by 1 base and J by 5 bases, with 12 bases between the two germline ends. The CDR3 spans 14 residues. CDR3 nucleotide sequence: TGTGCCAGCAGCTTAGACGGGCTCAGGCACGAGCAGTACTTC. This gives the protein CASSLDGLRHEQYF.

This rearrangement joins TRBV7-9 to TRBJ2-1; 10 nucleotides match TRBD2. The CDR3 totals 15 residues. V was clipped by 8 bases and J by 5 bases; unmatched bases: 9. In germline, CDR1 is SEHNR, CDR2 FQNEAQ (reference sequence). DNA for the CDR3: TGTGCCAGCTTACAGCGGGAGGGAGATAACAATGAGCAGTTCTTC. Translation: CASLQREGDNNEQFF.

This chain links TRBV5-4 with TRBJ2-2, with unresolved D. CDR1 SGHNT and CDR2 YYREEE come from the germline V gene (reference sequence). The CDR3 has 11 amino acids. V lost 0 bases and J lost 6, with 0 bases in between. CDR3 coding DNA: TGTGCCAGCAGCTTGGCCGGGGAGCTGTTTTTT. Amino acids: CASSLAGELFF.

The chain has TRBV5-4 and TRBJ1-1, with unresolved D. V gave up 4 bases and J gave up 5 bases, with 9 bases separating them. The CDR3 consists of 12 residues. Germline loops: CDR1 SGHNT, CDR2 YYREEE (reference sequence). The CDR3 DNA sequence: TGTGCCAGCAGCGGTACGGGGACTGAAGCTTTCTTT. Its translation: CASSGTGTEAFF.

This chain links TRBV5-4 with TRBJ2-6; TRBD1 or TRBD2 may be the D gene (5 bases each). Trimming removed 0 bases from V and 0 bases from J, with 13 bases in between. The CDR3 has 18 amino acids. The germline V gene has CDR1 SGHNT and CDR2 YYREEE (reference sequence). CDR3 region: CASSLGGFWDSGANVLTF. The DNA of the CDR3 is TGTGCCAGCAGCTTGGGGGGGTTTTGGGACTCTGGGGCCAACGTCCTGACTTTC.

In nucleotides, the CDR3 is TGCGCCAGCAGCCCCGGTGGAGCGCCTAGCACAGATACGCAGTATTTT. This translates into CASSPGGAPSTDTQYF. The chain employs TRBV5-1 and TRBJ2-3, with D unclear. The germline V and J ends were trimmed by 4 bases and 0 bases, with 15 bases remaining between them. The CDR3 totals 16 residues. The V gene's germline CDR1 is SGHRS and CDR2 YFSETQ. The full variable domain, rest sourced from reference TRBV5-1 and TRBJ2-3, is KAGVTQTPRYLIKTRGQQVTLSCSPISGHRSVSWYQQTPGQGLQFLFEYFSETQRNKGNFPGRFSGRQFSNSRSEMNVSTLELGDSALYLCASSPGGAPSTDTQYFGPGTRLTVL.

V and J are TRBV12-5 and TRBJ2-7, with TRBD2 identical over 9 bases. J gave up 4 bases and V 6 bases, and 7 bases lay outside the gene matches. Germline V gene data show CDR1 as LGHNT and CDR2 as FRNRAP. The CDR3 sequence is 14 residues long. DNA for the CDR3: TGTGCTAGTGGCACGGGACTAGCCCAGTACGAGCAGTACTTC. It encodes CASGTGLAQYEQYF. The full variable domain, rest sourced from reference TRBV12-5 and TRBJ2-7, is DARVTQTPRHKVTEMGQEVTMRCQPILGHNTVFWYRQTMMQGLELLAYFRNRAPLDDSGMPKDRFSAEMPDATLATLKIQPSEPRDSAVYFCASGTGLAQYEQYFGPGTRLTVT.

The CDR3 nucleotides read TGTGCCAGCAGTACGGGCTGGGGTGGCTACACCTTC. This gives the protein CASSTGWGGYTF. The chain has TRBV6-5 and TRBJ1-2, with D hard to call. Germline loops: CDR1 MNHEY, CDR2 SVGAGI. This CDR3 is 12 amino acids long. Trimming removed 5 bases from V and 7 bases from J, with 11 bases in between.

The V call is TRBV27, the J call TRBJ2-5; perhaps TRBD1 as D (6 bases). CDR1 MNHEY and CDR2 SMNVEV come from the germline V gene (reference sequence). Trimming cost V 6 bases and J 5 bases, with 19 bases left between them. The CDR3 totals 15 residues. The CDR3 coding sequence is TGTGCCAGCAGCCTTAACACAGGGTCCCCTGAGACCCAGTACTTC. It encodes CASSLNTGSPETQYF.

This chain joins TRBV27 and TRBJ1-1; possibly TRBD1 for D (6 bases). V gave up 4 bases and J gave up 1 base, with 10 bases separating them. Germline CDR1 MNHEY, CDR2 SMNVEV (reference sequence). The CDR3 spans 14 residues. This CDR3 is CASSYRARNTEAFF. The CDR3 region has the DNA TGTGCCAGCAGTTACAGGGCAAGGAACACTGAAGCTTTCTTT.

The rearrangement links TRBV4-1 to TRBJ2-1; weak D call: TRBD1 (5 bases). CDR1 and CDR2 (germline): MGHRA, YSYEKL. The CDR3 covers 13 residues. Trimming removed 1 base at V and 10 bases at J, with 11 bases between. The CDR3 reads CASSQASSGEQFF. CDR3 DNA sequence: TGCGCCAGCAGCCAAGCCTCATCAGGGGAGCAGTTCTTC.

V is TRBV9 and J is TRBJ1-3; 7 bases line up with TRBD1. The V segment lost 0 bases and the J segment 2 bases; nucleotides outside the gene matches: 5. The CDR3 length is 16 residues. Germline V CDR1 and CDR2: SGDLS, YYNGEE. CDR3 loop: CASSVDRGPTGNTIYF. The CDR3 DNA follows: TGTGCCAGCAGCGTAGATAGGGGGCCCACTGGAAACACCATATATTTT.

The chain links TRBV5-1 to TRBJ1-4; no reliable D call. CDR1 SGHRS and CDR2 YFSETQ come from the germline V gene. This CDR3 comprises 14 residues. V gave up 4 bases and J gave up 4 bases, with 11 bases separating them. In DNA form, the CDR3 reads TGCGCCAGCAGCCAGTCAGGCGTTAATGAAAAACTGTTTTTT. Amino acids: CASSQSGVNEKLFF.

V usage is TRBV15 and J usage is TRBJ2-1, with TRBD2 as a possible D gene (7 bases). CDR1 and CDR2 from the germline V gene are LNHNV and YYDKDF (reference sequence). V lost 2 bases to trimming and J lost 1 base, with 12 bases between them. CDR3 length: 16 residues. The CDR3 coding sequence is TGTGCCACCAGCAGAAGCGGGACAATGTCCTACAATGAGCAGTTCTTC. It yields the protein CATSRSGTMSYNEQFF.

The chain recombines TRBV5-1 with TRBJ1-1; D remains unclear. Per the germline V gene, CDR1 is SGHRS and CDR2 is YFSETQ. The CDR3 length is 16 residues. The ends were cut back, 0 bases at V and 0 bases at J, with 12 bases in the middle. CDR3 protein: CASSLGPIPVNTEAFF. The CDR3 nucleotides read TGCGCCAGCAGCTTGGGGCCAATACCTGTGAACACTGAAGCTTTCTTT.

The sample holds a few counts of this clone. The rearrangement links TRBV7-2 to TRBJ1-1; D is perhaps TRBD1 (5 bases). The germline CDR1 and CDR2 sequences are SGHTA and FQGNSA. CDR3 length equals 15 residues. Trimming removed 5 bases at V and 0 bases at J, with 13 bases between. The CDR3 DNA reads TGTGCCAGCAGCATCCTACAGGCCTTGAACACTGAAGCTTTCTTT. Protein product: CASSILQALNTEAFF.

The chain couples TRBV27 to TRBJ2-1; TRBD2 is a possible D gene (7 bases). This CDR3 contains 13 residues. Germline V lookup: CDR1 MNHEY, CDR2 SMNVEV (reference sequence). Trimming pared 8 bases from V and 3 bases from J, leaving 11 bases between. The CDR3 DNA is TGTGCCAGCGAAGGGGGGGACTACAATGAGCAGTTCTTC. Protein: CASEGGDYNEQFF.

This clone was observed a few times. The gene calls are TRBV6-5 and TRBJ1-2; weak D call: TRBD1 (6 bases). The CDR3 loop spans 13 amino acids. With 3 bases removed from V and 6 bases from J, the gap between germline ends came to 11 bases. Germline V gene sequence: CDR1 MNHEY, CDR2 SVGAGI. The CDR3 reads CASSYGGPDGYTF. In nucleotides, the CDR3 is TGTGCCAGCAGTTATGGGGGGCCGGATGGCTACACCTTC.

The chain is built from TRBV7-2 and TRBJ2-3; TRBD2 agrees at 9 bases. The ends lost 2 bases at V and 4 bases at J; junction bases unmatched: 13. CDR1 and CDR2 from the germline V gene are SGHTA and FQGNSA. This CDR3 spans 18 amino acids. In DNA form, the CDR3 reads TGTGCCAGCAGCTTAATAGCAGCGAGTAGCGGGAGCTCAGATACGCAGTATTTT. Its protein product is CASSLIAASSGSSDTQYF.

The genes are TRBV18 and TRBJ2-7; TRBD1 matches 8 bases. CDR3 length equals 15 residues. Germline values: CDR1 KGHSH, CDR2 LQKENI. J was trimmed by 3 bases and V by 3 bases; bases with no gene match: 7. The CDR3 region has the DNA TGTGCCAGCTCACCGGGGGACAGGTTTGGCTACGAGCAGTACTTC. Protein sequence: CASSPGDRFGYEQYF.

The chain links TRBV7-6 to TRBJ2-2; D call uncertain. The V gene lost 4 bases and the J gene lost 2 bases, with 8 bases spanning the gap. The V gene's germline CDR1 is SGHVS and CDR2 FNYEAQ. The CDR3 length is 14 residues. CDR3 sequence reads: CASSSPYNTGELFF. As DNA, the CDR3 is TGTGCCAGCAGCTCGCCCTATAACACCGGGGAGCTGTTTTTT.